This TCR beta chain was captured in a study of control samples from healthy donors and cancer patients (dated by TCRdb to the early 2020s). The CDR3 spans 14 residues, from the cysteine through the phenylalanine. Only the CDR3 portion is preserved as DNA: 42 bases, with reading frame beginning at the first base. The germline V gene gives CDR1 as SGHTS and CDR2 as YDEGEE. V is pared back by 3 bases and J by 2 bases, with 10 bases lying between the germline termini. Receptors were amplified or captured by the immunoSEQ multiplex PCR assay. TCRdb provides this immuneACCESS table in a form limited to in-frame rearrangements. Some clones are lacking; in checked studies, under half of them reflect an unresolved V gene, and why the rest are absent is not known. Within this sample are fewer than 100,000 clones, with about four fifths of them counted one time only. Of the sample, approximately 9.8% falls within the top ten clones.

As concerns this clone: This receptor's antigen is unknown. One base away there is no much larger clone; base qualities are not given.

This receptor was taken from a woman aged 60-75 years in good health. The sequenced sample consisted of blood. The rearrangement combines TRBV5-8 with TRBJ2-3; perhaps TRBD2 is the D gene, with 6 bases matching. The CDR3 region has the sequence CASSSPGLTDTQYF. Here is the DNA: TGTGCCAGCAGCTCGCCGGGACTCACAGATACGCAGTATTTT. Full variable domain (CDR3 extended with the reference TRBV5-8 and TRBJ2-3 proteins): EAGVTQSPTHLIKTRGQQATLRCSPISGHTSVYWYQQALGLGLQFLLWYDEGEERNRGNFPPRFSGRQFPNYSSELNVNALELEDSALYLCASSSPGLTDTQYFGPGTRLTVL.